This T cell receptor (beta chain) was recorded in a study of T cells in Graves' hyperthyroidism and ophthalmopathy. The study's findings and limits: Progression to ophthalmopathy was predicted a median of 6.5 months early. Most expanded thyroid clonotypes above 0.001 recurred in blood.

Trimming stripped 4 bases from V and 0 bases from J, with 5 bases between. Germline V gene lookup returns CDR1 SGHRS and CDR2 YFSETQ. The CDR3 totals 13 residues. Stable Graves' hyperthyroidism meant no ophthalmopathy progression within 18 months. Regarding this clonotype: What it binds is unknown.

Template material for amplifying TCR beta CDR3 regions consisted of RNA transcripts. Using the HTBI primer set, a first-round RT-PCR was run on the TCR CDR3. TCRdb called the multiplex PCR reads again in MiXCR, with one record for every CDR3 protein. The sample lists about 710,000 distinct CDR3 sequences; approximately 16% were seen once. Sequencing was performed on blood. This TCR was sampled from a man between 18 and 35 years old with Graves' hyperthyroidism. This rearrangement joins TRBV5-1 to TRBJ2-1; no definite D call. The CDR3 bases are TGCGCCAGCAGCCCCCTCTCCTACAATGAGCAGTTCTTC. It codes for CASSPLSYNEQFF. The full variable domain, rest sourced from reference TRBV5-1 and TRBJ2-1, is KAGVTQTPRYLIKTRGQQVTLSCSPISGHRSVSWYQQTPGQGLQFLFEYFSETQRNKGNFPGRFSGRQFSNSRSEMNVSTLELGDSALYLCASSPLSYNEQFFGPGTRLTVL.